This T cell receptor beta chain was documented in a study of PD-1 blockade in classical Hodgkin lymphoma (dated by TCRdb to 2020 to 2021). Regarding the research as a whole: Nivolumab dosing was 3 mg/kg intravenously every 2 weeks, continuing until either disease progression or unacceptable toxicity. A peripheral blood immune signature of response to PD-1 blockade in classical Hodgkin lymphoma was defined using TCR beta sequencing and CyTOF.

Genomic DNA was extracted with the Qiagen DNeasy kit from unsorted PBMCs and from negatively selected CD4+ and CD8+ fractions. Amplification of TCR beta CDR3 regions was done by immunoSEQ multiplex PCR with primers that anneal to V and J segments. A synthetic immune receptor repertoire was used to minimize amplification bias, and any remaining bias was removed computationally after sequencing. Per the original workflow: Repertoire diversity was quantified as the Shannon entropy index using custom Python scripts. Unsorted, CD4+ and CD8+ repertoires were examined separately, except in combined analyses, for which CD4+ and CD8+ sequences were merged in silico. Clonal expansion was defined as at least a 2-fold frequency increase after treatment relative to C1D1, with a pseudocount of 0.5 for undetected baseline clones. Singleton clones were defined as clones with 0 or 1 copy at C1D1, and non-singleton clones were defined as clones with 2 or more copies. Clones expanded in unsorted samples were annotated as CD4+, CD8+ or unknown by matching protein sequences in sorted samples from the same patient. Wilcoxon tests on paired samples were used to test changes in diversity from C1D1 to C4D1. TCRdb limited this immuneACCESS table to in-frame rearrangements with V and J called. A share of clones is missing; checked studies link under half to unresolved V genes, and the rest is unexplained. That table furnishes V, J and clone size, whereas the DNA furnished D and trimming. This sample has around 45,000 clones in its table, and over 55% of those were observed once. 3% of the sample lies in the top ten.

About this clone itself: The antigen this receptor binds is unknown. It has no much larger one-base neighbor in the sample; base qualities were not kept.

General findings and caveats noted by the study authors: CD4+ but not CD8+ TCR diversity rose significantly by C4D1 (p=0.0027 vs p=0.16), most apparent in complete responders (p=0.02). Trial patients achieving complete response had baseline diversity similar to newly diagnosed patients, whereas partial responders and progressors had significantly lower diversity. Baseline TCR diversity was reported as lower in newly diagnosed patients than in healthy donors, and lower still in relapsed/refractory patients. Patients starting nivolumab less than 1 year after ASCT had lower diversity and were excluded from later analyses to avoid confounding by immune reconstitution. The study covered only a single clinical trial cohort, and the causes of the repertoire differences, possibly disease activity or prior therapy, were still not defined.

The intended sense of this specimen's time point label: cycle 1 day 1 (C1D1), immediately before nivolumab initiation. Relapse after autologous stem cell transplantation had occurred in all trial patients, and cohorts A, B and C were distinguished by prior brentuximab vedotin exposure. The trial cohort comprised some 60 patients with relapsed/refractory classical Hodgkin lymphoma whose best overall responses were complete response, partial response or progressive disease. Single-agent nivolumab was administered to trial patients in the multi-cohort phase II CheckMate 205 trial. Best overall response was determined by an independent review committee according to the 2007 International Working Group response criteria. Trial PBMCs were collected just before the start of nivolumab (C1D1) and during therapy at cycle 2 day 1 and cycle 4 day 1. Peripheral blood was collected in 8 mL Vacutainer Cell Preparation Tubes, from which PBMCs were isolated by centrifugation and then cryopreserved.

The source is a human donor with classical Hodgkin lymphoma. The sequenced sample was peripheral blood mononuclear cells (PBMCs), obtained at baseline.

The DNA sequence follows: TGTGCCAGCAGTTGGACAGGACAGGGGGCCGCTGAGCAGTTCTTC. It specifies CASSWTGQGAAEQFF. The chain links TRBV6-5 with TRBJ2-1, with 11 middle bases fitting TRBD1. Reading from cysteine to phenylalanine, the CDR3 counts 15 amino acids. This entry keeps only the CDR3 DNA: 45 bases, framed from base 1. Unmatched junction bases come to 8, with V trimmed by 4 bases and J by 9 bases. Based on the germline V gene, the CDR1 and CDR2 sequences are MNHEY and SVGAGI.